A single sample gave rise to the 30 T cell receptor beta chains below, sequenced in a study of T cell clonotyping in hematopoietic cell transplantation. The time point: recipient sample about 28 days before transplant, after cytoreduction. Sequencing used immunoSEQ multiplex PCR; TCRdb keeps in-frame clones, though not all of them. The sample has around 25,000 clones, roughly 88% seen once; the top ten hold 24%. The sequenced sample was peripheral blood mononuclear cells, obtained before stem cell transplant. The receptors shown here come from a woman in her sixties with acute myeloid leukemia. Some clones in this sample may be carry-over from other donors' samples.

This clone was counted between two and nine times. V gene TRBV27 combines with J gene TRBJ1-1, with TRBD1 as a possible D gene (6 bases). This CDR3 contains 14 residues. Trimming stripped 5 bases from V and 2 bases from J, with 12 bases between. Germline lookup yields CDR1 MNHEY and CDR2 SMNVEV (reference sequence). The CDR3 sequence is CASSPSQGNTEAFF. CDR3 sequence (DNA): TGTGCCAGCAGTCCCTCACAGGGTAACACTGAAGCTTTCTTT.

The rearrangement joins TRBV19 to TRBJ2-2; 11 positions agree with TRBD1. The V segment lost 11 bases and the J segment 1 base; nucleotides outside the gene matches: 9. The CDR3 is 16 amino acids. Germline loops: CDR1 LNHDA, CDR2 SQIVND (reference sequence). The CDR3 spells CAARTGGLKNTGELFF. CDR3 bases: TGTGCCGCGCGGACAGGGGGCTTAAAGAACACCGGGGAGCTGTTTTTT. Variable domain in full (rest from reference TRBV19 and TRBJ2-2): DGGITQSPKYLFRKEGQNVTLSCEQNLNHDAMYWYRQDPGQGLRLIYYSQIVNDFQKGDIAEGYSVSREKKESFPLTVTSAQKNPTAFYLCAARTGGLKNTGELFFGEGSRLTVL.

This chain uses TRBV11-2 with TRBJ2-3; 7 nucleotides align to TRBD1. The CDR3 covers 16 residues. Germline CDR1 SGHAT, CDR2 FQNNGV. Unmatched junction bases numbered 8, after V lost 0 bases and J lost 5 bases. CDR3: CASSLEWARGRDTQYF. For the CDR3, the DNA is TGTGCCAGCAGCTTAGAGTGGGCCAGGGGGAGAGATACGCAGTATTTT.

The rearrangement joins TRBV7-6 to TRBJ2-5, with D perhaps matching TRBD2 (5 bases). Per the germline V gene, CDR1 is SGHVS and CDR2 is FNYEAQ. The V gene lost 7 bases and the J gene lost 7 bases, with 16 bases spanning the gap. The CDR3 extends over 13 amino acids. CDR3 DNA: TGTGCCAGCAATTTCCCCTTAAGCGGGACCCAGTACTTC. Its protein is CASNFPLSGTQYF.

V gene TRBV14 combines with J gene TRBJ1-1; D is ambiguous. This CDR3 is 11 amino acids long. Germline loops: CDR1 SGHDN, CDR2 FVKESK. The V end was cut by 1 base, the J end by 7 bases, with 4 bases between. As DNA, the CDR3 is TGTGCCAGCAGCCAAGTACTTGAAGCTTTCTTT. Translation gives CASSQVLEAFF.

This chain uses TRBV14 with TRBJ2-5; TRBD2 agrees at 10 bases. V dropped 3 bases and J dropped 3; count of bases not matched to a gene: 4. CDR1 is SGHDN, CDR2 FVKESK, per germline. This CDR3 spans 15 amino acids. The CDR3, as DNA: TGTGCCAGCAGCCACCTAGCGGGAGTGGAAGAGACCCAGTACTTC. Protein product: CASSHLAGVEETQYF.

This chain uses TRBV27 with TRBJ2-7; D gene ambiguous. Trimming removed 3 bases from V and 3 bases from J, with 12 bases in between. Germline CDR1 is MNHEY and CDR2 is SMNVEV (reference sequence). The CDR3 loop spans 14 amino acids. CDR3 sequence (DNA): TGTGCCAGCAGTTTGAGACCTCCAATCTACGAGCAGTACTTC. It yields the protein CASSLRPPIYEQYF.

The chain carries TRBV19 and TRBJ1-5; 7 bases fit TRBD1. With V trimmed by 5 bases and J by 5 bases, 9 bases remained unmatched. From germline, CDR1 is LNHDA and CDR2 SQIVND (reference sequence). The CDR3 totals 15 residues. DNA of the CDR3: TGTGCCAGTAGTTACAACAGGGGCCTAGATCAGCCCCAGCATTTT. This translates into CASSYNRGLDQPQHF.

This rearrangement joins TRBV11-2 to TRBJ2-7; weak D call: TRBD1 (6 bases). CDR1 is SGHAT, CDR2 FQNNGV, per germline. The CDR3 runs 16 residues. V gave up 6 bases and J gave up 4 bases, with 22 bases separating them. This chain's CDR3 is CASRAYQGTTNYEQYF. The CDR3 DNA sequence: TGTGCCAGCAGAGCTTATCAGGGGACCACAAATTACGAGCAGTACTTC.

V usage is TRBV10-3 and J usage is TRBJ1-2; D unclear. Germline lookup yields CDR1 ENHRY and CDR2 SYGVKD. CDR3 length equals 13 residues. With 0 bases removed from V and 5 bases from J, the gap between germline ends came to 7 bases. The CDR3: CAISESTQYGYTF. The DNA for the CDR3 is TGTGCCATCAGTGAGTCGACACAGTATGGCTACACCTTC.

The sample holds one count of this clone. The chain is built from TRBV14 and TRBJ2-3; a possible D gene is TRBD2 (5 bases). V shed 4 bases and J shed 2 bases, with 16 bases lying between them. CDR3 size: 16 residues. CDR1 is SGHDN and CDR2 is FVKESK in the germline V gene. CDR3 in DNA: TGTGCCAGCAGCCCCGTCCCCGGGGTTCACACAGATACGCAGTATTTT. It codes for CASSPVPGVHTDTQYF. The full variable domain, completed using reference TRBV14 and TRBJ2-3, is EAGVTQFPSHSVIEKGQTVTLRCDPISGHDNLYWYRRVMGKEIKFLLHFVKESKQDESGMPNNRFLAERTGGTYSTLKVQPAELEDSGVYFCASSPVPGVHTDTQYFGPGTRLTVL.

CDR3: CASSPSQGLTYEQYF. Here the CDR3 DNA reads TGTGCCAGCTCACCCTCGCAGGGGCTTACCTACGAGCAGTACTTC. The chain uses TRBV18 and TRBJ2-7, with TRBD1 as a possible D gene (6 bases). In germline, CDR1 is KGHSH, CDR2 LQKENI. V dropped 3 bases and J dropped 2 bases, with 14 bases sitting between them. The CDR3 spans 15 residues.

This sequence joins TRBV5-1 and TRBJ1-1, with D uncertain. Germline lookup yields CDR1 SGHRS and CDR2 YFSETQ. This CDR3 is 12 amino acids long. V gave up 4 bases and J gave up 1 base, with 5 bases separating them. The CDR3 nucleotides are TGCGCCAGCAGCAGGCCGAACACTGAAGCTTTCTTT. It translates to CASSRPNTEAFF.

The J gene is TRBJ2-2, the V gene TRBV5-1; no firm D call. Trimming took 3 bases from V and 5 from J, leaving 11 bases between them. CDR3 length: 14 amino acids. CDR1 is SGHRS, CDR2 YFSETQ, per germline. The chain's CDR3 is CASSYQTGTGELFF. CDR3 in DNA: TGCGCCAGCAGCTACCAGACCGGAACCGGGGAGCTGTTTTTT.

This chain links TRBV6-5 with TRBJ2-5; 8 bases match TRBD1. The germline CDR1 and CDR2 sequences are MNHEY and SVGAGI. There are 15 residues in the CDR3. V was pared by 5 bases and J by 5 bases, with 10 bases of the junction left unmatched. CDR3 sequence: CASSVRTGKGETQYF. The DNA for the CDR3 is TGTGCCAGCAGTGTCAGGACAGGGAAGGGGGAGACCCAGTACTTC.

The chain has TRBV4-1 and TRBJ2-5, with D possibly matching TRBD2 (6 bases). The CDR3 extends over 10 amino acids. V was shortened by 11 bases and J by 7 bases, with 11 bases between the two germline ends. Germline V CDR1 and CDR2: MGHRA, YSYEKL. The CDR3 here is CALRDLTQYF. CDR3 DNA: TGCGCCTTGCGGGACCTGACCCAGTACTTC.

The chain links TRBV6-1 to TRBJ1-5, with 7 bases that match TRBD1. Trimming at V came to 1 base and at J to 6 bases, leaving 9 bases not matched to a gene. The CDR3 spans 16 residues. CDR1 is MNHNS and CDR2 is SASEGT in the germline V gene. CDR3: CASSEVTGAPGQPQHF. CDR3 in DNA: TGTGCCAGCAGTGAAGTTACAGGGGCGCCGGGTCAGCCCCAGCATTTT.

Written as DNA, the CDR3 is TGTGCCAGCAGTCACATAGTGGGCTACACCTTC. Translation: CASSHIVGYTF. V usage is TRBV7-9 and J usage is TRBJ1-2; no clear D. Germline loops: CDR1 SEHNR, CDR2 FQNEAQ (reference sequence). The CDR3 runs 11 residues. Trimming removed 6 bases from V and 8 bases from J, with 10 bases in between.

The V call is TRBV9, the J call TRBJ2-1; D remains ambiguous. Deletions cut 4 bases from V and 3 bases from J, with 8 bases between. CDR3 length: 13 residues. Germline lookup yields CDR1 SGDLS and CDR2 YYNGEE. The CDR3 DNA follows: TGTGCCAGCAGCACATTGGGCTACAATGAGCAGTTCTTC. It yields the protein CASSTLGYNEQFF.

This chain links TRBV7-8 with TRBJ2-7, with 10 bases fitting TRBD1. With V trimmed by 3 bases and J by 5 bases, 4 bases remained unmatched. In germline, CDR1 is SGHVS, CDR2 FQNEAQ. The CDR3 extends over 14 amino acids. For the CDR3, the DNA is TGTGCCAGCAGCTTGAGGGACAGGGGAAACGAGCAGTACTTC. It translates to CASSLRDRGNEQYF.

The gene calls are TRBV11-3 and TRBJ1-1; D not resolved. V shed 5 bases and J shed 8 bases, with 15 bases lying between them. The CDR3 spans 13 residues. The germline V gene encodes CDR1 SGHNT and CDR2 YENEEA. CDR3 in DNA: TGTGCCAGCAGCCCCGGGCCCACCGAAGAAGCTTTCTTT. Protein: CASSPGPTEEAFF.

The rearrangement joins TRBV4-3 to TRBJ2-7; D is unclear. V lost 0 bases and J 2 bases, leaving 11 bases between the germline ends. Germline CDR1 and CDR2: LGHNA and YSLEER. The CDR3 extends over 15 amino acids. The chain's CDR3 is CASSQDSSAAYEQYF. The CDR3 nucleotides read TGCGCCAGCAGCCAAGATTCGAGCGCCGCCTACGAGCAGTACTTC.

The J gene is TRBJ2-3, the V gene TRBV6-5; perhaps TRBD1 as D (7 bases). V was pared by 9 bases and J by 1 base, with 11 bases between. CDR3 length: 13 residues. Germline V gives CDR1 MNHEY, CDR2 SVGAGI. The chain's CDR3 is CASQGGGTDTQYF. The CDR3, as DNA: TGTGCCAGTCAGGGGGGCGGCACAGATACGCAGTATTTT.

The chain links TRBV27 to TRBJ2-7, with 10 bases identical to TRBD2. V trimming: 2 bases; J trimming: 2 bases; junction bases outside the gene matches: 3. Germline loops: CDR1 MNHEY, CDR2 SMNVEV (reference sequence). The CDR3 is 15 residues long. The CDR3 region is CASSLLAGVPYEQYF. DNA of the CDR3: TGTGCCAGCAGTTTACTAGCGGGAGTACCCTACGAGCAGTACTTC.

V gene TRBV11-2 combines with J gene TRBJ1-2; D uncertain. The CDR3 sequence is 14 residues long. CDR1 is SGHAT and CDR2 is FQNNGV in the germline V gene. V was shortened by 0 bases and J by 8 bases, with 13 bases between the two germline ends. The CDR3 loop is CASSLDRNSKGYTF. The CDR3, as DNA: TGTGCCAGCAGCTTAGATCGTAACAGTAAAGGCTACACCTTC.

Only one count was recorded for this clone. This chain connects TRBV5-1 to TRBJ1-1; D not certain. Germline CDR1 and CDR2: SGHRS and YFSETQ. V shed 2 bases and J shed 0 bases, with 8 bases lying between them. The CDR3 contains 14 residues. The CDR3 DNA sequence: TGCGCCAGCAGCTTCACGGGAGTGAACACTGAAGCTTTCTTT. This translates into CASSFTGVNTEAFF.

This clone appeared a few times. This chain's CDR3 is CASSVSTGSTDTQYF. The CDR3 DNA is TGTGCCAGCAGCGTATCGACAGGTAGCACAGATACGCAGTATTTT. The chain links TRBV9 to TRBJ2-3; possibly TRBD1 for D (6 bases). V gave up 1 base and J gave up 0 bases, with 9 bases separating them. There are 15 residues in the CDR3. Germline V gene sequence: CDR1 SGDLS, CDR2 YYNGEE.

The rearrangement uses TRBV19 and TRBJ1-2; a weak D match, TRBD1 (6 bases). Germline V gene lookup returns CDR1 LNHDA and CDR2 SQIVND (reference sequence). V dropped 6 bases and J dropped 3 bases, with 17 bases sitting between them. The CDR3 covers 15 residues. CDR3 loop: CASRKTGPLDYGYTF. In DNA, the CDR3 is TGTGCCAGTAGGAAGACAGGCCCCCTAGACTATGGCTACACCTTC.

The CDR3 nucleotides read TGTGCCAGTAGTATAGACATTCAGACGGGACGTTCGAATGGCTACACCTTC. Translating it yields CASSIDIQTGRSNGYTF. The rearrangement uses TRBV19 and TRBJ1-2; maybe TRBD1 (5 bases). CDR3 length: 17 amino acids. The V gene lost 0 bases and the J gene lost 6 bases, with 20 bases spanning the gap. The germline V gene encodes CDR1 LNHDA and CDR2 SQIVND (reference sequence).

This clone showed up just a few times. This chain links TRBV19 with TRBJ1-5; D gene unclear. The CDR3 is 14 amino acids. Germline V gene lookup returns CDR1 LNHDA and CDR2 SQIVND (reference sequence). Trimming pared 3 bases from V and 4 bases from J, leaving 10 bases between. CDR3 residues: CASSIRGLNQPQHF. The CDR3 DNA follows: TGTGCCAGTAGTATCCGGGGTCTTAATCAGCCCCAGCATTTT.